A single sample gave rise to the 22 T cell receptor beta chains below, sequenced in a study of blood T cell repertoires in COVID-19. The table came from immunoSEQ multiplex PCR; TCRdb's copy has only in-frame clones and leaves some out. In the table there are about 190,000 clones, around 83% of which are singletons. The sequencing input was peripheral blood. The receptors were gathered from a man in his fifties with active or convalescent COVID-19.

This clone was recorded a few times. The genes are TRBV27 and TRBJ2-2, with 13 nucleotides matching TRBD2. J was trimmed by 7 bases and V by 5 bases; bases with no gene match: 7. The V gene's germline CDR1 is MNHEY and CDR2 SMNVEV (reference sequence). The CDR3 has 16 residues. CDR3 coding DNA: TGTGCCAGCAGTCTACTAGCGGGAGGGCCCAACGGGGAGCTGTTTTTT. Encoded protein: CASSLLAGGPNGELFF.

The V and J genes are TRBV5-1 and TRBJ2-2; possibly TRBD2 for D (6 bases). CDR1 is SGHRS and CDR2 is YFSETQ in the germline V gene. The CDR3 spans 15 residues. Trimming took off 4 bases at V and 4 bases at J, with 14 bases between the two ends. CDR3 DNA sequence: TGCGCCAGCAGCGCCTCCGGGACTCCCACCGGGGAGCTGTTTTTT. Translating gives CASSASGTPTGELFF.

The chain has TRBV9 and TRBJ2-7; 9 nucleotides line up with TRBD1. The trim removed 0 bases at V and 7 bases at J, leaving 8 bases unmatched. Germline CDR1 reads SGDLS; CDR2 reads YYNGEE. This CDR3 is 15 amino acids long. CDR3 in amino acids: CASSVEGTGTGEQYF. The CDR3 DNA is TGTGCCAGCAGCGTAGAGGGGACAGGGACGGGTGAGCAGTACTTC.

The J gene is TRBJ1-1, the V gene TRBV7-9, with 8 positions matching TRBD1. The CDR3 is 15 residues long. After removal of 5 bases from V and 1 base from J, the junction contained 6 bases not matched to a gene. Germline assignment: CDR1 SEHNR and CDR2 FQNEAQ (reference sequence). The CDR3 here is CASSRDGQGNTEAFF. CDR3 nucleotides: TGTGCCAGCAGCCGAGACGGACAGGGGAACACTGAAGCTTTCTTT.

In nucleotides, the CDR3 is TGCGCCAGCAGTGAGTCGCCGGGACAGGGCCTTCTCACCGGGGAGCTGTTTTTT. Its protein is CASSESPGQGLLTGELFF. The chain has TRBV10-2 and TRBJ2-2, with 9 bases fitting TRBD1. This CDR3 region has 18 residues. Per the germline V gene, CDR1 is WSHSY and CDR2 is SAAADI. The junction had 9 bases not matched to a gene; V was cut back by 0 bases and J by 4 bases.

V gene TRBV28 combines with J gene TRBJ2-1; 14 bases map to TRBD2. Germline assignment: CDR1 MDHEN and CDR2 SYDVKM. The CDR3 spans 16 residues. V trimming: 5 bases; J trimming: 5 bases; junction bases outside the gene matches: 5. In nucleotides, the CDR3 is TGTGCCAGCAGTAACCCGGGACTAGCGGGAGACAATGAGCAGTTCTTC. This codes for CASSNPGLAGDNEQFF.

This chain joins TRBV5-4 and TRBJ2-5; 8 bases align to TRBD2. The CDR3 has 15 residues. V trimming: 3 bases; J trimming: 2 bases; junction bases outside the gene matches: 6. The germline V gene has CDR1 SGHNT and CDR2 YYREEE (reference sequence). As DNA, the CDR3 is TGTGCCAGCAGCTCCTTAACTAGCGGACAAGAGACCCAGTACTTC. Encoded protein: CASSSLTSGQETQYF.

The chain combines TRBV6-5 with TRBJ1-5; D is unclear. This CDR3 region has 11 residues. V was pared by 6 bases and J by 9 bases, with 9 bases between. From germline, CDR1 is MNHEY and CDR2 SVGAGI. CDR3 DNA: TGTGCCAGCAGCTCCCTTAGGCCCCAGCATTTT. Translation gives CASSSLRPQHF.

This clone appeared a few times. The CDR3 here is CATQGADSPLHF. Here the CDR3 DNA reads TGTGCCACACAGGGGGCAGATTCACCCCTCCACTTT. The chain joins TRBV28 to TRBJ1-6, with 9 bases lining up with TRBD1. The CDR3 sequence is 12 residues long. V dropped 10 bases and J dropped 8; count of bases not matched to a gene: 3. Germline CDR1 reads MDHEN; CDR2 reads SYDVKM.

The chain combines TRBV10-3 with TRBJ1-2; 10 nucleotides match TRBD1. Losses at the gene ends were 7 bases for V and 4 bases for J; bases not matched to a gene: 9. This CDR3 has 15 amino acids. Germline V gene sequence: CDR1 ENHRY, CDR2 SYGVKD. CDR3 sequence (DNA): TGTGCCATCAATTCCCGGGACAGGGGCACCTATGGCTACACCTTC. Its translation: CAINSRDRGTYGYTF.

Notes on this clone: Other DNA variants within this sample encode the same CDR3. The V gene is TRBV6-2 or TRBV6-3, the J gene TRBJ1-5; D uncertain. Germline CDR1 and CDR2: MNHEY and SVGEGT. CDR3 length: 19 amino acids. The germline V and J ends were trimmed by 0 bases and 2 bases, with 20 bases remaining between them. The chain's CDR3 is CASSYSNPGVGVGNQPQHF. The CDR3 region has the DNA TGTGCCAGCAGTTACTCCAATCCGGGTGTGGGAGTGGGCAATCAGCCCCAGCATTTT.

The J gene is TRBJ2-1, the V gene TRBV19; D is perhaps TRBD1 (6 bases). Germline-derived CDR1 and CDR2 are LNHDA and SQIVND (reference sequence). The length of the CDR3 is 15 residues. Trimming left V 3 bases short and J 8 bases short, with 17 bases between. CDR3 residues: CASSIPGRGVDEQFF. CDR3 DNA sequence: TGTGCCAGTAGTATCCCGGGCAGGGGCGTCGATGAGCAGTTCTTC.

The rearrangement joins TRBV28 to TRBJ2-1; 7 bases fit TRBD1. The CDR3 length is 13 residues. Germline assignment: CDR1 MDHEN and CDR2 SYDVKM. V was pared by 5 bases and J by 6 bases, with 4 bases of the junction left unmatched. CDR3 nucleotides: TGTGCCAGCAGTCTGACAGGGCCCAATGAGCAGTTCTTC. Protein: CASSLTGPNEQFF.

This clone appeared a few times. V gene TRBV24-1 combines with J gene TRBJ2-7; D ambiguous. Germline V gene data show CDR1 as KGHDR and CDR2 as SFDVKD. V lost 4 bases and J lost 7, with 7 bases in between. The CDR3 covers 11 residues. The CDR3 protein is CATSDLVEQYF. In DNA, the CDR3 is TGTGCCACCAGTGACCTTGTGGAGCAGTACTTC.

The chain is built from TRBV6-5 and TRBJ1-1, with a tentative D call TRBD1 (5 bases). From germline, CDR1 is MNHEY and CDR2 SVGAGI. Trimming removed 6 bases at V and 6 bases at J, with 20 bases between. CDR3 length: 15 amino acids. The CDR3 sequence is CASSPDWGAGSEAFF. In DNA, the CDR3 is TGTGCCAGCAGCCCCGATTGGGGCGCAGGTTCTGAAGCTTTCTTT.

The chain employs TRBV7-3 and TRBJ2-2; D possibly corresponds to TRBD2 (6 bases). The CDR3 sequence is 15 residues long. Trimming shortened V by 2 bases and J by 0 bases, and 7 bases separated the two germline ends. Per germline, CDR1 SGHTA and CDR2 FQGTGA. CDR3 sequence reads: CASSLRGTNTGELFF. In nucleotides, the CDR3 is TGTGCCAGCAGCTTACGGGGGACGAACACCGGGGAGCTGTTTTTT.

For the CDR3, the DNA is TGTGCCAGCAGCCGCAATAAGAGAGCTAACTATGGCTACACCTTC. Amino acids: CASSRNKRANYGYTF. This sequence joins TRBV3-1 (or the pseudogene TRBV3-2) and TRBJ1-2; no definite D call. The CDR3 consists of 15 residues. V was clipped by 4 bases and J by 0 bases, with 12 bases between them. Germline lookup yields CDR1 LGHDT and CDR2 YNNKEL (reference sequence).

The chain combines TRBV5-1 with TRBJ2-7; no firm D call. The CDR3 is made up of 13 amino acids. V lost 4 bases to trimming and J lost 4 bases, with 12 bases between them. CDR1 is SGHRS, CDR2 YFSETQ, per germline. CDR3 loop: CASSLAEFYEQYF. CDR3 nucleotide sequence: TGCGCCAGCAGCCTTGCGGAATTTTACGAGCAGTACTTC.

The V gene is TRBV11-2, the J gene TRBJ1-2; TRBD1 might be the D (6 bases). The ends were cut back, 5 bases at V and 0 bases at J, with 13 bases in the middle. Germline V gene sequence: CDR1 SGHAT, CDR2 FQNNGV. This CDR3 is built from 15 residues. The CDR3 is CASSLRGATNYGYTF. The CDR3 region has the DNA TGTGCCAGCAGCCTCCGGGGGGCGACTAACTATGGCTACACCTTC. The variable domain in full, completed from reference TRBV11-2 and TRBJ1-2, reads EAGVAQSPRYKIIEKRQSVAFWCNPISGHATLYWYQQILGQGPKLLIQFQNNGVVDDSQLPKDRFSAERLKGVDSTLKIQPAKLEDSAVYLCASSLRGATNYGYTFGSGTRLTVV.

The V gene is TRBV11-2, the J gene TRBJ1-1, with D uncertain. V was trimmed by 1 base and J by 1 base, leaving 4 bases between them. The CDR3 totals 13 residues. Germline CDR1 is SGHAT and CDR2 is FQNNGV. The CDR3: CASSLGANTEAFF. The CDR3 DNA reads TGTGCCAGCAGCTTAGGCGCGAACACTGAAGCTTTCTTT. The whole variable domain, filled in from reference TRBV11-2 and TRBJ1-1, reads EAGVAQSPRYKIIEKRQSVAFWCNPISGHATLYWYQQILGQGPKLLIQFQNNGVVDDSQLPKDRFSAERLKGVDSTLKIQPAKLEDSAVYLCASSLGANTEAFFGQGTRLTVV.

This clone turned up a few times. This chain links TRBV6-5 with TRBJ1-2, with 7 bases lining up with TRBD1. This CDR3 is built from 14 residues. J was trimmed by 8 bases and V by 0 bases; bases with no gene match: 6. CDR1 and CDR2 from the germline V gene are MNHEY and SVGAGI. As DNA, the CDR3 is TGTGCCAGCAGTTACTCCACAGGGGCGGGCGGCTACACCTTC. It specifies CASSYSTGAGGYTF.

This clone was observed a handful of times. The rearrangement links TRBV4-1 to TRBJ1-2, with a possible D match to TRBD1 (5 bases). The CDR3 has 14 residues. V shed 3 bases and J shed 4 bases, with 12 bases lying between them. In germline, CDR1 is MGHRA, CDR2 YSYEKL. The chain's CDR3 is CASSQAGSGYGYTF. Here the CDR3 DNA reads TGCGCCAGCAGCCAGGCAGGGTCGGGCTATGGCTACACCTTC.